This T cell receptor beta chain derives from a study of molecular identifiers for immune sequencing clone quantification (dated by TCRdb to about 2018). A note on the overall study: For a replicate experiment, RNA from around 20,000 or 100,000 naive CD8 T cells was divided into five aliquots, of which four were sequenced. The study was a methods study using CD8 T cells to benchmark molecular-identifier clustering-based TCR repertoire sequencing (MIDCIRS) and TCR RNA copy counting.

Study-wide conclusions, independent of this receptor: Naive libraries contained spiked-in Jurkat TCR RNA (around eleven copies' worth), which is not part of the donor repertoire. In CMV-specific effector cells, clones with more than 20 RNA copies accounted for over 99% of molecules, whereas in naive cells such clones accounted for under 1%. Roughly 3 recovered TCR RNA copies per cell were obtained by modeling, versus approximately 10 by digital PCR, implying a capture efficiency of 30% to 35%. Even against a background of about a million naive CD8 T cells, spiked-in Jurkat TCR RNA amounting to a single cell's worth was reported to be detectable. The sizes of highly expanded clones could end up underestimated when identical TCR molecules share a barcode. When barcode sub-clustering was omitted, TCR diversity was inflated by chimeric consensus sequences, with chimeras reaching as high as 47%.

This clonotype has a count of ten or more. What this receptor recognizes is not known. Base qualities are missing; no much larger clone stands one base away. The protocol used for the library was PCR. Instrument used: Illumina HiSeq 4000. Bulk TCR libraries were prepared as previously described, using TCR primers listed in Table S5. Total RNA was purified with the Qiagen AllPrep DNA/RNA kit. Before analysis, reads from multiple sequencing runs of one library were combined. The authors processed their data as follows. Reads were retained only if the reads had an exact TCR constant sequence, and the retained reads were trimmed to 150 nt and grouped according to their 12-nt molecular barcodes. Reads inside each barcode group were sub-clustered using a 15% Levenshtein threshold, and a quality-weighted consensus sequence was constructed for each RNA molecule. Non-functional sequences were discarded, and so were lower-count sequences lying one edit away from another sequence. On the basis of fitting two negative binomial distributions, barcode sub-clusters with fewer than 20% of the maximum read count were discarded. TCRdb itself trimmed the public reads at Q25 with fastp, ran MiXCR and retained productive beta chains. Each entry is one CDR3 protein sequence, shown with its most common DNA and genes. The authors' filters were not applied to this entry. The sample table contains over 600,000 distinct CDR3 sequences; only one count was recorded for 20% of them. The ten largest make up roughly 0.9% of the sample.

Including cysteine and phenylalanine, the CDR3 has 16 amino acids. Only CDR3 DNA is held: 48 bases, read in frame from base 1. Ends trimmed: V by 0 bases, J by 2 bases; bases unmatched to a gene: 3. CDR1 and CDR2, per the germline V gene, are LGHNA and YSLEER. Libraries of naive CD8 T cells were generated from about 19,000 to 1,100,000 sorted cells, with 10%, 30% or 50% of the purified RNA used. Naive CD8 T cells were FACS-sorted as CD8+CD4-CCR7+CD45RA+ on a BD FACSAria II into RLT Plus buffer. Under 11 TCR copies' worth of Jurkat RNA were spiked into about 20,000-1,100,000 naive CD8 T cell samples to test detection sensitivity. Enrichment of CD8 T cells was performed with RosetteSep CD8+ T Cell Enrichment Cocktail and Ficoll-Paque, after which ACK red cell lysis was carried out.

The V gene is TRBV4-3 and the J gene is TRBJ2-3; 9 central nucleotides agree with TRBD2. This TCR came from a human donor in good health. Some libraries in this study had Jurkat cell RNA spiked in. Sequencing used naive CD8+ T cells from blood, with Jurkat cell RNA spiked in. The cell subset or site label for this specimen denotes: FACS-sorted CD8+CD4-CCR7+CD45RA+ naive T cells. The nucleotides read TGCGCCAGCAGCCAAGATCTAGCGGGAACCACAGATACGCAGTATTTT. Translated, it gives CASSQDLAGTTDTQYF.